Listed here are 8 T cell receptor beta chains from one sample, sequenced in a study of blood T cell repertoires in COVID-19. The table came from immunoSEQ multiplex PCR; TCRdb's copy has only in-frame clones and leaves some out. This table holds over 150,000 clones, approximately 85% found once. Source material: peripheral blood. The receptors here all came from a man aged 55 to 69 with COVID-19, enrolled during active disease.

The V and J genes are TRBV9 and TRBJ2-1; tentative D call: TRBD2 (5 bases). The V end lost 4 bases, the J end lost 2 bases, and 7 bases lay between the germline ends. Per the germline V gene, CDR1 is SGDLS and CDR2 is YYNGEE. CDR3 length: 13 amino acids. The CDR3 here is CASSPSPYNEQFF. The DNA for the CDR3 is TGTGCCAGCAGCCCTAGCCCCTACAATGAGCAGTTCTTC.

The V and J genes are TRBV9 and TRBJ1-4; D is perhaps TRBD1 (5 bases). The CDR3 loop spans 14 amino acids. Germline-derived CDR1 and CDR2 are SGDLS and YYNGEE. Trimming removed 4 bases at V and 14 bases at J, with 21 bases between. CDR3 DNA sequence: TGTGCCAGCAGCCGCGAGGTCCCGGGGGGGATCCTGTTTTTT. Its translation: CASSREVPGGILFF.

The chain combines TRBV18 with TRBJ1-6, with 10 bases aligning to TRBD1. Germline CDR1 KGHSH, CDR2 LQKENI. V lost 0 bases to trimming and J lost 5 bases; unmatched junction nucleotides: 1. CDR3 length: 16 amino acids. CDR3 sequence: CASSPPDRGNNSPLHF. In DNA form, the CDR3 reads TGTGCCAGCTCACCACCGGACAGGGGGAATAATTCACCCCTCCACTTT. The variable domain in full, with the rest retrieved from reference TRBV18 and TRBJ1-6, is NAGVMQNPRHLVRRRGQEARLRCSPMKGHSHVYWYRQLPEEGLKFMVYLQKENIIDESGMPKERFSAEFPKEGPSILRIQQVVRGDSAAYFCASSPPDRGNNSPLHFGNGTRLTVT.

This clone was recorded once. V gene TRBV3-1 (or the pseudogene TRBV3-2) combines with J gene TRBJ2-5, with 7 bases fitting TRBD2. The germline V gene encodes CDR1 LGHDT and CDR2 YNNKEL (reference sequence). The V and J ends lost 5 bases and 2 bases, in that order; junction bases with no gene match: 23. The CDR3 extends over 20 amino acids. The CDR3 bases are TGTGCCAGCAGCTCCTCCAAAACCCTTACTAGCGACCAAAGACAAGAGACCCAGTACTTC. This translates into CASSSSKTLTSDQRQETQYF.

The chain couples TRBV27 to TRBJ1-1; D perhaps matches TRBD1 (5 bases). Trimming left V 2 bases short and J 4 bases short, with 8 bases between. This CDR3 has 13 amino acids. From germline, CDR1 is MNHEY and CDR2 SMNVEV (reference sequence). The CDR3 nucleotides are TGTGCCAGCAGTTTACTTGGGGCCACTGAAGCTTTCTTT. Its protein is CASSLLGATEAFF.

The chain couples TRBV4-1 to TRBJ1-5, with a possible D match to TRBD1 (5 bases). This CDR3 has 16 residues. V was cut by 1 base and J by 2 bases, with 12 bases left in between. The germline gives CDR1 MGHRA, CDR2 YSYEKL. The CDR3 nucleotides are TGCGCCAGCAGCCAAGGATGGGGCAGGGGCAATCAGCCCCAGCATTTT. Translating gives CASSQGWGRGNQPQHF.

The chain couples TRBV29-1 to TRBJ1-1, with D possibly being TRBD1 (5 bases). The CDR3 loop spans 14 amino acids. Germline V CDR1 and CDR2: SQVTM, ANQGSEA. V was pared by 8 bases and J by 0 bases, with 16 bases between. CDR3 loop: CSSTRGEVNTEAFF. The CDR3 DNA sequence: TGCAGCTCGACTCGGGGGGAGGTGAACACTGAAGCTTTCTTT.

The V and J genes are TRBV7-2 and TRBJ2-3; D is perhaps TRBD2 (6 bases). Germline CDR1 and CDR2: SGHTA and FQGNSA. The V gene lost 4 bases and the J gene lost 0 bases, with 11 bases spanning the gap. The CDR3 extends over 15 amino acids. The CDR3 loop is CASSSSSASTDTQYF. CDR3 in DNA: TGTGCCAGCAGCTCTTCTAGCGCGAGCACAGATACGCAGTATTTT.